The rows below give T cell receptor beta chains drawn from one sample of a study of CD8 T cells in Susac syndrome. MiXCR, applied by TCRdb to the immunoSEQ multiplex PCR reads, yields one record per CDR3 protein. The data hold 250,000 to 300,000 distinct CDR3 sequences, with about 85% observed a single time. The sample consisted of CD8+ T cells from PBMCs. The receptors were gathered from a human donor with multiple sclerosis. Both conserved end residues are part of each CDR3. D genes are given only for firm matches. Clone size is shown for a subset of rows, as once, few, many or a class of expanded clone.

V gene	D gene	clone size	J gene	CDR3 protein	CDR3 DNA
TRBV15	-	-	TRBJ2-5	CATSYPTAETQYF	TGTGCCACCAGTTACCCCACAGCGGAGACCCAGTACTTC
TRBV5-1	TRBD2	-	TRBJ2-7	CASSFREGVSEQHF	TGCGCCAGCAGCTTTCGGGAGGGGGTCTCCGAGCAGCACTTC
TRBV5-1	-	-	TRBJ2-5	CASSGEVSGARETQYF	TGCGCCAGCAGCGGCGAAGTATCCGGGGCCCGGGAGACCCAGTACTTC
TRBV27	-	-	TRBJ2-3	CASSQGITIRTTQTRDTQYF	TGTGCCAGCAGTCAGGGAATTACAATAAGGACAACCCAAACACGAGATACGCAGTATTTT
TRBV7-8	-	-	TRBJ2-7	CASSLAAGSYEQYF	TGTGCCAGCAGCTTAGCGGCAGGGTCCTACGAGCAGTACTTC
TRBV5-1	TRBD2	-	TRBJ2-7	CASSLPGGLAGPRARIYEQYF	TGCGCCAGCAGCTTGCCGGGGGGACTAGCGGGGCCCCGAGCCCGAATCTACGAGCAGTACTTC
TRBV4-1	TRBD1	-	TRBJ2-5	CASSRQDRDGETQYF	TGCGCCAGCAGCCGACAGGACAGGGACGGAGAGACCCAGTACTTC
TRBV9	-	once	TRBJ1-1	CASSGTENTEAFF	TGTGCCAGCAGCGGTACAGAGAACACTGAAGCTTTCTTT
TRBV28	TRBD2	once	TRBJ2-5	CASSPTSARQETQYF	TGTGCCAGCAGTCCGACTAGCGCTAGACAAGAGACCCAGTACTTC
TRBV5-1	-	-	TRBJ2-2	CASSFRKGTGELFF	TGCGCCAGCAGCTTTAGGAAGGGCACCGGGGAGCTGTTTTTT
TRBV7-9	-	few	TRBJ2-5	CASSLLGGWGETQYF	TGTGCCAGCAGCCTCCTCGGCGGGTGGGGGGAGACCCAGTACTTC
TRBV28	TRBD1	-	TRBJ2-5	CASSPGDRAQETQYF	TGTGCCAGCAGTCCGGGGGACAGGGCACAAGAGACCCAGTACTTC
TRBV12-3/TRBV12-4	-	-	TRBJ1-2	CASSLATTGDYGYTF	TGTGCCAGCAGTTTAGCTACCACTGGAGACTATGGCTACACCTTC
TRBV2	-	-	TRBJ2-5	CASSDPNLEGTQYF	TGTGCCAGCAGTGATCCCAATCTGGAAGGGACCCAGTACTTC
TRBV7-9	-	-	TRBJ2-4	CASSPGGENIQYF	TGTGCCAGCAGCCCCGGCGGGGAAAACATTCAGTACTTC
TRBV13	TRBD1	-	TRBJ2-5	CASSLRDREETQYF	TGTGCCAGCAGCCTCCGGGACAGGGAAGAGACCCAGTACTTC